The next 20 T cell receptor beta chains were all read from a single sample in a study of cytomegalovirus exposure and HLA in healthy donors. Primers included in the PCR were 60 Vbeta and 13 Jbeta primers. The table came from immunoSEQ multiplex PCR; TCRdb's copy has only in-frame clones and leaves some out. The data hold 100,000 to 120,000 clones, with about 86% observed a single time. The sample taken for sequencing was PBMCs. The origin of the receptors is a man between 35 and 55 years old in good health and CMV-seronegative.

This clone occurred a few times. The CDR3 DNA reads as TGCGCCAGCAGCTCCCCCCTTACTGAAGCTTTCTTT. Its protein product is CASSSPLTEAFF. The V call is TRBV5-1, the J call TRBJ1-1, with no clear D. Trimming left V 3 bases short and J 5 bases short, with 8 bases between. The germline V gene encodes CDR1 SGHRS and CDR2 YFSETQ. CDR3 size: 12 residues.

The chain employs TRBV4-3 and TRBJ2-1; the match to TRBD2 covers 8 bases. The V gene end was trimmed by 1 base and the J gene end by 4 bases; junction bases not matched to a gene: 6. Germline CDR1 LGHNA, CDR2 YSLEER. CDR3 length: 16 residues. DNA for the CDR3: TGCGCCAGCAGCCAAGGCACATTAGCGGGGTACAATGAGCAGTTCTTC. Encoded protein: CASSQGTLAGYNEQFF.

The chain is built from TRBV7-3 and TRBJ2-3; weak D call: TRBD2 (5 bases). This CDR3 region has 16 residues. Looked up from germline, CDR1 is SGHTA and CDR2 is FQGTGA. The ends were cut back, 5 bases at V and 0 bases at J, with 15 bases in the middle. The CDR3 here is CASSQRVEGSTDTQYF. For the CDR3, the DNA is TGTGCCAGCAGCCAAAGGGTCGAGGGAAGCACAGATACGCAGTATTTT. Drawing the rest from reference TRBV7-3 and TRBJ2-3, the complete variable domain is GAGVSQTPSNKVTEKGKYVELRCDPISGHTALYWYRQSLGQGPEFLIYFQGTGAADDSGLPNDRFFAVRPEGSVSTLKIQRTERGDSAVYLCASSQRVEGSTDTQYFGPGTRLTVL.

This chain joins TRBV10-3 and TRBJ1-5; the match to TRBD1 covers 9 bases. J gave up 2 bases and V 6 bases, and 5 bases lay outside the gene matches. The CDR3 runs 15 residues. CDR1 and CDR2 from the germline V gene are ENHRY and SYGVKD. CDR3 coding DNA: TGTGCCATCAGCCGGGACAGGGCTGGCAATCAGCCCCAGCATTTT. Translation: CAISRDRAGNQPQHF.

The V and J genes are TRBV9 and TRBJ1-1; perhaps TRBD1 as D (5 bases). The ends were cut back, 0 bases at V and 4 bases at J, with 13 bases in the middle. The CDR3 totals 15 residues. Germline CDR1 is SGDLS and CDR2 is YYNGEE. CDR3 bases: TGTGCCAGCAGCGTAGATGTCAGGGTAGGCACTGAAGCTTTCTTT. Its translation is CASSVDVRVGTEAFF.

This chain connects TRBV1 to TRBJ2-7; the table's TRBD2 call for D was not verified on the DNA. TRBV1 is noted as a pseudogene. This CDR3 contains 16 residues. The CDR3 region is CTSSLDGLAGPYEQYF. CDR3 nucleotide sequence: TGCACCAGCAGCCTCGATGGACTAGCGGGCCCCTACGAGCAGTACTTC.

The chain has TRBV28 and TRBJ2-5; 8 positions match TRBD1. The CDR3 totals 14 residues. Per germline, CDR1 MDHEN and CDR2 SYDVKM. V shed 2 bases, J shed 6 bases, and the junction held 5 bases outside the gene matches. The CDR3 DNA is TGTGCCAGCAGTTTACAGGGGGCGGGAAAGACCCAGTACTTC. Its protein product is CASSLQGAGKTQYF.

In nucleotides, the CDR3 is TGTGCCAGCGGGCTAGCGGGGAGCACAGATACGCAGTATTTT. Translated: CASGLAGSTDTQYF. J is TRBJ2-3 and V is TRBV6-1, with TRBD2 identical over 9 bases. CDR3 length: 14 amino acids. Per germline, CDR1 MNHNS and CDR2 SASEGT. The V and J ends lost 8 bases and 0 bases, in that order; junction bases with no gene match: 3.

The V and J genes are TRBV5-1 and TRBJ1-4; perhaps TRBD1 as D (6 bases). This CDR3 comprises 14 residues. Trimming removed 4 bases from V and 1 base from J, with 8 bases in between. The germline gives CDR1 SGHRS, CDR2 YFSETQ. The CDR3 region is CASSRGGTNEKLFF. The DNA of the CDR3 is TGCGCCAGCAGCCGAGGGGGAACTAATGAAAAACTGTTTTTT.

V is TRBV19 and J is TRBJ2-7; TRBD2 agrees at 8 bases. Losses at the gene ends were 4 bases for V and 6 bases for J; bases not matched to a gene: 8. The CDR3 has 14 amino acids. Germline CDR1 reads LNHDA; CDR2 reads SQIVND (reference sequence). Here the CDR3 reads CASSTRTSTSEQYF. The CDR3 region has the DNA TGTGCCAGTAGTACGCGGACTAGCACGAGCGAGCAGTACTTC.

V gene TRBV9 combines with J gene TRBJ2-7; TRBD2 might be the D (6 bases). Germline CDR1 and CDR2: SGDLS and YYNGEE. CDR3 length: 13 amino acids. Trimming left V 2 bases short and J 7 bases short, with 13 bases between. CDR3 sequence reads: CASSVQGGGEQYF. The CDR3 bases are TGTGCCAGCAGCGTGCAGGGTGGAGGGGAGCAGTACTTC.

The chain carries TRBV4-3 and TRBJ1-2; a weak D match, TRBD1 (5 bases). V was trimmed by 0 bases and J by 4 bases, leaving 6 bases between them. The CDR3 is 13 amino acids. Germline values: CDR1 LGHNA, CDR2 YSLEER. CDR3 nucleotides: TGCGCCAGCAGCCAAGAGGGGGGCTATGGCTACACCTTC. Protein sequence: CASSQEGGYGYTF.

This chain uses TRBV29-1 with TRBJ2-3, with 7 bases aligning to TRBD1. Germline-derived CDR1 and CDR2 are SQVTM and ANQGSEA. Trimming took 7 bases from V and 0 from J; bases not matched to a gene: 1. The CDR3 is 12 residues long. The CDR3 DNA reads TGCAGCGCGGACAGGAGCACAGATACGCAGTATTTT. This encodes CSADRSTDTQYF.

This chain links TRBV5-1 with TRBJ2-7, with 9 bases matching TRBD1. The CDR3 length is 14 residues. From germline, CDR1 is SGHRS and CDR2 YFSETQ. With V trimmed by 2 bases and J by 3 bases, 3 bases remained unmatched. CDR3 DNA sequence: TGCGCCAGCAGCTTACAGGGGGCAAACTACGAGCAGTACTTC. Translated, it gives CASSLQGANYEQYF.

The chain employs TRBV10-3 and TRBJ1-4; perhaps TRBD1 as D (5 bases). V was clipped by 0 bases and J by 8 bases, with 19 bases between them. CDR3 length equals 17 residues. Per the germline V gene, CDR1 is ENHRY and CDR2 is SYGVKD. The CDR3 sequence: CAISESSGTGLHEKLFF. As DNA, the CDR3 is TGTGCCATCAGTGAGTCATCTGGAACGGGACTCCACGAAAAACTGTTTTTT.

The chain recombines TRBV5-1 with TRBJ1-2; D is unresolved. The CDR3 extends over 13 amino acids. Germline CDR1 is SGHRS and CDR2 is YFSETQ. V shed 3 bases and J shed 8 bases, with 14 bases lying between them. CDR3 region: CASSSEPRWGYTF. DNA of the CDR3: TGCGCCAGCAGCTCCGAGCCTCGATGGGGCTACACCTTC.

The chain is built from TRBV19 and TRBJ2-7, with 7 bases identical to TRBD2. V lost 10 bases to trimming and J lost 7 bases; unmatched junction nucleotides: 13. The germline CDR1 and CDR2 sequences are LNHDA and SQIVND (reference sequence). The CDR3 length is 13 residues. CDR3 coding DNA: TGTGCCACCACGGGGGGACCCTCCCTGGAGCAGTACTTC. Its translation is CATTGGPSLEQYF. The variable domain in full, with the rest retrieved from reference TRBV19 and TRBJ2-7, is DGGITQSPKYLFRKEGQNVTLSCEQNLNHDAMYWYRQDPGQGLRLIYYSQIVNDFQKGDIAEGYSVSREKKESFPLTVTSAQKNPTAFYLCATTGGPSLEQYFGPGTRLTVT.

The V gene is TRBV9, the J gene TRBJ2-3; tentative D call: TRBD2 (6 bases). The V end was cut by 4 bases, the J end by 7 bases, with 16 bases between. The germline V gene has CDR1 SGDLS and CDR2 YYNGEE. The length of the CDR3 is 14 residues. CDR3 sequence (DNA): TGTGCCAGCAGCACCGGGGGAGTACCAAATACGCAGTATTTT. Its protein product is CASSTGGVPNTQYF.

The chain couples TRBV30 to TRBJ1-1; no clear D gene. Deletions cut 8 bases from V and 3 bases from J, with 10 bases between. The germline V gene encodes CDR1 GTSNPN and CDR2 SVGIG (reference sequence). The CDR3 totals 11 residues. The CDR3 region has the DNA TGTGCCCAAGTCCGGGACACTGAAGCTTTCTTT. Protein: CAQVRDTEAFF.

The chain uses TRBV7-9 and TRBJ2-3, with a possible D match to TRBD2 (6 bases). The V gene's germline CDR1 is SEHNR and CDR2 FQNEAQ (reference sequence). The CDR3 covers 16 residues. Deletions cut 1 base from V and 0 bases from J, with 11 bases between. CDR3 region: CASSLGTGTSTDTQYF. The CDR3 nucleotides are TGTGCCAGCAGCTTAGGAACGGGGACTAGCACAGATACGCAGTATTTT.